Presented here are 8 T cell receptor beta chains from one specimen sequenced in a study of PD-1 blockade in classical Hodgkin lymphoma. The method was immunoSEQ multiplex PCR; TCRdb's version includes in-frame clones alone and lacks a portion of them. The sample consists of some 21,000 clones, over 80% of them appearing once. Time point specified: newly diagnosed, previously untreated cHL patient sample. Investigators isolated CD4+ T cells from thawed PBMCs through magnetic negative selection. Sequencing was carried out using CD4+ T cells from blood. These receptors originate from a human donor with classical Hodgkin lymphoma.

This clone was counted a single time. V usage is TRBV13 and J usage is TRBJ2-7; D perhaps matches TRBD1 (6 bases). This CDR3 is built from 12 residues. In germline, CDR1 is PRHDT, CDR2 FYEKMQ (reference sequence). V was clipped by 5 bases and J by 4 bases, with 9 bases between them. The CDR3 loop reads CASSIQGYEQYF. The CDR3 bases are TGTGCCAGCAGCATACAGGGTTACGAGCAGTACTTC.

As regards this clone: This sample includes further DNA sequences coding for the same CDR3. The chain is built from TRBV5-6 and TRBJ2-4; D gene uncertain. V dropped 0 bases and J dropped 7 bases, with 11 bases sitting between them. CDR1 and CDR2 (germline): SGHDT, YYEEEE. The CDR3 has 14 amino acids. The CDR3 DNA reads TGTGCCAGCAGCTTGGGCACTGTGGGGAACATTCAGTACTTC. Protein product: CASSLGTVGNIQYF.

The chain joins TRBV5-5 to TRBJ1-5; D unresolved. V gave up 0 bases and J gave up 4 bases, with 14 bases separating them. The CDR3 runs to 16 residues. Germline lookup yields CDR1 SGHKS and CDR2 YYEKEE (reference sequence). CDR3 in amino acids: CASSLGVLTRNQPQHF. CDR3 nucleotides: TGTGCCAGCAGCTTGGGGGTCCTTACCAGGAATCAGCCCCAGCATTTT.

This chain uses TRBV28 with TRBJ1-5, with a tentative D call TRBD1 (6 bases). This CDR3 region has 15 residues. CDR1 and CDR2 (germline): MDHEN, SYDVKM. Trimming pared 6 bases from V and 3 bases from J, leaving 15 bases between. CDR3 bases: TGTGCCAGCAGCAGGGGCAGAACTAACAATCAGCCCCAGCATTTT. This encodes CASSRGRTNNQPQHF.

The chain joins TRBV5-1 to TRBJ2-1; 8 nucleotides align to TRBD2. This CDR3 spans 19 amino acids. The germline CDR1 and CDR2 sequences are SGHRS and YFSETQ. Unmatched junction bases numbered 11, after V lost 0 bases and J lost 0 bases. The CDR3 reads CASSLALPIAGSSYNEQFF. CDR3 DNA: TGCGCCAGCAGCTTGGCCCTTCCTATAGCGGGGAGCTCCTACAATGAGCAGTTCTTC.

The chain links TRBV6-1 to TRBJ1-1; 8 nucleotides match TRBD1. Germline-derived CDR1 and CDR2 are MNHNS and SASEGT. The V segment lost 8 bases and the J segment 7 bases; nucleotides outside the gene matches: 15. The CDR3 consists of 15 residues. The CDR3 protein is CASPNVGQGRGEAFF. The DNA of the CDR3 is TGTGCCAGCCCTAATGTAGGACAGGGTAGGGGTGAAGCTTTCTTT.

This clone came up a few times. This chain connects TRBV11-2 to TRBJ1-4, with 7 bases fitting TRBD1. Germline-derived CDR1 and CDR2 are SGHAT and FQNNGV. The CDR3 is 17 amino acids. J lost 4 bases, V lost 5 bases, and 13 bases had no gene match. The CDR3 reads CASSLRPLQGGNEKLFF. CDR3 coding DNA: TGTGCCAGCAGCCTTAGGCCTCTTCAGGGGGGTAATGAAAAACTGTTTTTT. Filled out from reference TRBV11-2 and TRBJ1-4, the complete variable domain reads EAGVAQSPRYKIIEKRQSVAFWCNPISGHATLYWYQQILGQGPKLLIQFQNNGVVDDSQLPKDRFSAERLKGVDSTLKIQPAKLEDSAVYLCASSLRPLQGGNEKLFFGSGTQLSVL.

The chain uses TRBV5-1 and TRBJ2-7; 10 bases are a match to TRBD2. V trimming: 0 bases; J trimming: 3 bases; junction bases outside the gene matches: 6. The CDR3 length is 16 residues. The germline gives CDR1 SGHRS, CDR2 YFSETQ. CDR3 nucleotides: TGCGCCAGCAGCTTGGATCCTAGCGGGAGCTACTACGAGCAGTACTTC. As protein: CASSLDPSGSYYEQYF.